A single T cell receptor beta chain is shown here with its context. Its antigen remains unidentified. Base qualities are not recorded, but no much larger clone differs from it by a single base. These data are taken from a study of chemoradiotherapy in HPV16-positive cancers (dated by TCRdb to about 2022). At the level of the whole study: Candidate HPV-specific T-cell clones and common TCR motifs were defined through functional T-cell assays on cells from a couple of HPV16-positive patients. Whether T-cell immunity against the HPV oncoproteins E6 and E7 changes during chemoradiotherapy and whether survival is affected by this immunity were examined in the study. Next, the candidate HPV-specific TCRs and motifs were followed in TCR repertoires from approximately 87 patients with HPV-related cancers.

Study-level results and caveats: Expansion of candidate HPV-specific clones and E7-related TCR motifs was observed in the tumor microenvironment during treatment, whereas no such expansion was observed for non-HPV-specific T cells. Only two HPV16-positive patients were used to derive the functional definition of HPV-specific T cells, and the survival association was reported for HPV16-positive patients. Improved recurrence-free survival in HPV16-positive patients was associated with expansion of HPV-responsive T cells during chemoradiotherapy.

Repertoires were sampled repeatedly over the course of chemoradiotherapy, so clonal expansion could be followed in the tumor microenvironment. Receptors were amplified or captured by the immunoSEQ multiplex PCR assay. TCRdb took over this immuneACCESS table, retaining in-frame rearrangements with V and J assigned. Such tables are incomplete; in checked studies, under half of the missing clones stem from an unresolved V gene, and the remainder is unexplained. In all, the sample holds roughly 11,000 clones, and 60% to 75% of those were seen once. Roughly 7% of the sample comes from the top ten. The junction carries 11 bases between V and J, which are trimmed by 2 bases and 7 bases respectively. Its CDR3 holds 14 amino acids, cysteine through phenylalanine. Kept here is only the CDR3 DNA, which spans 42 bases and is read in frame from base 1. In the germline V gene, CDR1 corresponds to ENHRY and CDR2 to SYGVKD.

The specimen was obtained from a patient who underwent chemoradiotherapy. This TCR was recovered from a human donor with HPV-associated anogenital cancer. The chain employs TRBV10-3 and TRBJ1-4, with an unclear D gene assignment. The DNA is TGTGCCATCAGTGAGGGGTGGGGTGCTGAAAAACTGTTTTTT. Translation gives CAISEGWGAEKLFF.